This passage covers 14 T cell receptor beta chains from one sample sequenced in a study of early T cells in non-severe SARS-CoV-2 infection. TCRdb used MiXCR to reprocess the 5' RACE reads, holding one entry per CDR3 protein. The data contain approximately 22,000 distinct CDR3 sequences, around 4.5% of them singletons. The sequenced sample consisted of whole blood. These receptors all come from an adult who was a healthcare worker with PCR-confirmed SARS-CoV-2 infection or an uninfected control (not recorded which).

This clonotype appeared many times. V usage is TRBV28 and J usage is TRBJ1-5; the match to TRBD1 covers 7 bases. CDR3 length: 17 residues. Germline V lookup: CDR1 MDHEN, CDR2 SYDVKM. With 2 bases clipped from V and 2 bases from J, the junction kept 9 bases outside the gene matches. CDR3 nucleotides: TGTGCCAGCAGTTTAGTATTAGGGGGCCAGGGCAATCAGCCCCAGCATTTT. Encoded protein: CASSLVLGGQGNQPQHF.

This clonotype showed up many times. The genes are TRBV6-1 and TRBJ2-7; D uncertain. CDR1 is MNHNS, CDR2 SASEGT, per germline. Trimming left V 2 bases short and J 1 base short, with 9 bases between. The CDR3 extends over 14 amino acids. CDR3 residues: CASSENDQSYEQYF. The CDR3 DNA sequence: TGTGCCAGCAGTGAAAACGACCAATCCTACGAGCAGTACTTC.

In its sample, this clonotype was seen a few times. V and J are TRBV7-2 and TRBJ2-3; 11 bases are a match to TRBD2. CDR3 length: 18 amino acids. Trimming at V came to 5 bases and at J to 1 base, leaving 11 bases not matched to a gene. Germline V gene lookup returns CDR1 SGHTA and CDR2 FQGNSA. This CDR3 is CASSAPLAGGPRTDTQYF. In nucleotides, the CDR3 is TGTGCCAGCAGCGCGCCGCTAGCGGGAGGCCCCCGCACAGATACGCAGTATTTT.

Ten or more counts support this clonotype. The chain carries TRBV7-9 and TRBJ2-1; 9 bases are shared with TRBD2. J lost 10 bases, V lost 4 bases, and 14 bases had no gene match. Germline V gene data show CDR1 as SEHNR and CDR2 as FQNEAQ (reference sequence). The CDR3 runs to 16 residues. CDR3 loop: CASSSEIIAGVGEQFF. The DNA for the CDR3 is TGTGCCAGCAGCTCGGAGATTATAGCGGGAGTCGGGGAGCAGTTCTTC.

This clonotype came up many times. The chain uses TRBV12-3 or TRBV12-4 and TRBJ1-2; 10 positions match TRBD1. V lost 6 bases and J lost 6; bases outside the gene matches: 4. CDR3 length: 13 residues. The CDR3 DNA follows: TGTGCCAGCAGCTCGGGACAGGGGAATGGCTACACCTTC. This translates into CASSSGQGNGYTF.

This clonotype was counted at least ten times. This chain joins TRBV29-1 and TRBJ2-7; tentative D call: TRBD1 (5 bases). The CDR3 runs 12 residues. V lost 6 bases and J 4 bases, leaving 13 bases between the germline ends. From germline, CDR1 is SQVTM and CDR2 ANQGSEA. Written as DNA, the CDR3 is TGCAGCGTCCGGACAACCCTTTACGAGCAGTACTTC. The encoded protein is CSVRTTLYEQYF.

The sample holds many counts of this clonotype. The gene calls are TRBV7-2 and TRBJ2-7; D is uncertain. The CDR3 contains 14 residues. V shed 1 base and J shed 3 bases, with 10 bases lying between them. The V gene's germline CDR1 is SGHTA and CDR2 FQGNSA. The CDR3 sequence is CASSLGLTLYEQYF. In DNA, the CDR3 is TGTGCCAGCAGCTTAGGGCTGACTCTCTACGAGCAGTACTTC.

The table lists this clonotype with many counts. CDR3 in amino acids: CASSISGSSYEQYF. Here the CDR3 DNA reads TGTGCCAGTAGTATTAGCGGGAGCTCCTACGAGCAGTACTTC. The chain combines TRBV19 with TRBJ2-7, with 9 bases fitting TRBD2. Trimming at V came to 3 bases and at J to 0 bases, leaving 0 bases not matched to a gene. The CDR3 loop spans 14 amino acids. Per the germline V gene, CDR1 is LNHDA and CDR2 is SQIVND (reference sequence).

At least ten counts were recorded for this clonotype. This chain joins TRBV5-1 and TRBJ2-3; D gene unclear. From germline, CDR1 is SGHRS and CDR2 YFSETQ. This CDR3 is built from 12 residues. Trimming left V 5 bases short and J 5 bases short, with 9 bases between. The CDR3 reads CASSSNGDTQYF. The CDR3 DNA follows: TGCGCCAGCAGTTCTAATGGAGATACGCAGTATTTT.

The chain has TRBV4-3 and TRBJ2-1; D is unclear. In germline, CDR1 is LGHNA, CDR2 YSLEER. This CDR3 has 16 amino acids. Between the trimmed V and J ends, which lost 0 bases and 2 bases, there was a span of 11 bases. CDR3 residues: CASSQDVTEPYNEQFF. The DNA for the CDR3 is TGCGCCAGCAGCCAAGATGTGACTGAGCCCTACAATGAGCAGTTCTTC.

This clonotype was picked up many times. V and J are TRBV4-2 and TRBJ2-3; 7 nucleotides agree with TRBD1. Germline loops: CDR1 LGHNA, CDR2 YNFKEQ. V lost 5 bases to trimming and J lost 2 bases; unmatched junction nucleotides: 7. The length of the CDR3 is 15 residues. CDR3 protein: CASSSRQGDTDTQYF. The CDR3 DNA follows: TGTGCCAGCAGCTCCCGACAGGGCGACACAGATACGCAGTATTTT.

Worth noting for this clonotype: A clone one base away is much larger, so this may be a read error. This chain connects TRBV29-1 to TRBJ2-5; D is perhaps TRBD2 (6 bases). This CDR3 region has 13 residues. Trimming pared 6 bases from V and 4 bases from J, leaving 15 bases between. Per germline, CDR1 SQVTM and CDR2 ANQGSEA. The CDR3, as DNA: TGCAGCGTAGTTCGGGACTCCCGAGAGACCCAGTACTTC. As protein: CSVVRDSRETQYF.

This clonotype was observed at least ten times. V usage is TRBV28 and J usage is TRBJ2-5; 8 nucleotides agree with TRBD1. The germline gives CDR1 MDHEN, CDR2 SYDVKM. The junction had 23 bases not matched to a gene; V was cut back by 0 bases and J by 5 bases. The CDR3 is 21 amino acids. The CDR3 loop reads CASSLWWDRSTSTGFVETQYF. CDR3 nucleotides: TGTGCCAGCAGTTTATGGTGGGACAGGTCGACCTCCACCGGATTTGTGGAGACCCAGTACTTC.

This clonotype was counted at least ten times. CDR3 in DNA: TGTGCCAGCAGTTTATCCCCCCCCTACGAGCAGTACTTC. This encodes CASSLSPPYEQYF. The chain couples TRBV28 to TRBJ2-7; no definite D call. Germline V gene sequence: CDR1 MDHEN, CDR2 SYDVKM. V was shortened by 1 base and J by 2 bases, with 6 bases between the two germline ends. The CDR3 consists of 13 residues.